Below are 32 T cell receptor beta chains sequenced from a single sample in a study of control samples from healthy donors and cancer patients. Here immunoSEQ multiplex PCR was the method, and the copy in TCRdb shows in-frame clones only, minus some. The sample lists about 89,000 clones, around nine tenths occurring once. Specimen: blood. Receptors originate from a man aged 25 to 40 in good health.

The chain carries TRBV11-3 and TRBJ2-1, with unresolved D. Germline CDR1 is SGHNT and CDR2 is YENEEA. V lost 6 bases and J lost 10, with 16 bases in between. The CDR3 covers 13 residues. The CDR3, as DNA: TGTGCCAGCAGTATTACTACTTTTAAGGAGCAGTTCTTC. Translating gives CASSITTFKEQFF.

The chain joins TRBV9 to TRBJ2-5; D may be TRBD2 (5 bases). The CDR3 is 14 residues long. Trimming shortened V by 4 bases and J by 3 bases, and 13 bases separated the two germline ends. The germline V gene encodes CDR1 SGDLS and CDR2 YYNGEE. CDR3 nucleotides: TGTGCCAGCAGCTCCCCAGCGGCGAAAGAGACCCAGTACTTC. Translated, it gives CASSSPAAKETQYF.

The V gene is TRBV5-1, the J gene TRBJ1-3; 7 bases line up with TRBD1. The CDR3 consists of 16 residues. Germline assignment: CDR1 SGHRS and CDR2 YFSETQ. J was trimmed by 4 bases and V by 3 bases; bases with no gene match: 10. DNA for the CDR3: TGCGCCAGCAGCTACGGAGGGACAGCAGAGGGAAACACCATATATTTT. Its protein is CASSYGGTAEGNTIYF.

The chain combines TRBV21-1 with TRBJ2-7. TRBV21-1 is termed a pseudogene. The CDR3 has 17 amino acids. In DNA form, the CDR3 reads TGTGCCAGCAGCAAAAGGGGGGGGGACAGAGGCTCCTACGAGCAGTACGTC. Protein product: CASSKRGGDRGSYEQYV.

The chain uses TRBV6-5 and TRBJ2-5, with D unclear. This CDR3 has 11 amino acids. V lost 5 bases and J 3 bases, leaving 4 bases between the germline ends. Germline V CDR1 and CDR2: MNHEY, SVGAGI. The CDR3 loop reads CASSNKETQYF. CDR3 bases: TGTGCCAGCAGTAATAAAGAGACCCAGTACTTC.

The chain joins TRBV11-2 to TRBJ1-2; the D gene is possibly TRBD1 (5 bases). The CDR3 is made up of 15 amino acids. The germline gives CDR1 SGHAT, CDR2 FQNNGV. The V gene lost 5 bases and the J gene lost 4 bases, with 17 bases spanning the gap. In nucleotides, the CDR3 is TGTGCCAGCAGCCCCACCGGGACGGTGCTCTATGGCTACACCTTC. Translating it yields CASSPTGTVLYGYTF.

This rearrangement joins TRBV6-5 to TRBJ2-7; possibly TRBD2 for D (7 bases). Germline CDR1 is MNHEY and CDR2 is SVGAGI. The CDR3 totals 15 residues. Trimming took off 7 bases at V and 3 bases at J, with 19 bases between the two ends. The CDR3, as DNA: TGTGCCAGCAACGGAAAGGGGGGGCCATTCTACGAGCAGTACTTC. Its translation is CASNGKGGPFYEQYF.

A single count supports this clone. The chain has TRBV7-2 and TRBJ2-4; maybe TRBD1 (5 bases). This CDR3 is 14 amino acids long. Trimming pared 1 base from V and 6 bases from J, leaving 10 bases between. Germline V gene lookup returns CDR1 SGHTA and CDR2 FQGNSA. The CDR3 DNA follows: TGTGCCAGCAGCTTAGGGGGCTTCGGAAACATTCAGTACTTC. It specifies CASSLGGFGNIQYF.

V and J are TRBV6-1 and TRBJ2-1, with TRBD2 as a possible D gene (6 bases). This CDR3 spans 15 amino acids. The V gene lost 2 bases and the J gene lost 4 bases, with 12 bases spanning the gap. Germline CDR1 is MNHNS and CDR2 is SASEGT. CDR3 amino acids: CASSERFGSYNEQFF. The CDR3 region has the DNA TGTGCCAGCAGTGAACGATTCGGGAGTTACAATGAGCAGTTCTTC.

This clone came up once. J is TRBJ1-2 and V is TRBV6-5, with TRBD1 identical over 7 bases. The germline V gene has CDR1 MNHEY and CDR2 SVGAGI. This CDR3 has 14 residues. J was trimmed by 6 bases and V by 2 bases; bases with no gene match: 6. DNA for the CDR3: TGTGCCAGCAGTTACGGGAAGGGGGCTGATGGCTACACCTTC. It codes for CASSYGKGADGYTF.

This clone was detected only once. The gene calls are TRBV5-8 and TRBJ2-1; a weak D match, TRBD2 (6 bases). The CDR3 runs 13 residues. CDR1 and CDR2 from the germline V gene are SGHTS and YDEGEE. Trimming shortened V by 2 bases and J by 8 bases, and 11 bases separated the two germline ends. CDR3 DNA: TGTGCCAGCAGCTTTGGGCGGGGCTATGAGCAGTTCTTC. This encodes CASSFGRGYEQFF.

V gene TRBV3-1 (or the pseudogene TRBV3-2) combines with J gene TRBJ1-3, with a weak D call TRBD1 (5 bases). Germline V gene data show CDR1 as LGHDT and CDR2 as YNNKEL (reference sequence). Trimming removed 4 bases from V and 2 bases from J, with 9 bases in between. The CDR3 is 14 amino acids. The CDR3 loop is CASSPGTPGNTIYF. The DNA of the CDR3 is TGTGCCAGCAGCCCCGGGACCCCTGGAAACACCATATATTTT.

The chain links TRBV5-6 to TRBJ1-2; 7 nucleotides agree with TRBD1. The CDR3 contains 14 residues. Germline CDR1 is SGHDT and CDR2 is YYEEEE. V shed 0 bases, J shed 6 bases, and the junction held 5 bases outside the gene matches. The CDR3 is CASSLETGLDGYTF. The CDR3 DNA reads as TGTGCCAGCAGCTTGGAGACAGGGTTGGATGGCTACACCTTC.

The genes are TRBV6-2 or TRBV6-3 and TRBJ2-2, with 11 positions matching TRBD2. There are 18 residues in the CDR3. Germline V lookup: CDR1 MNHEY, CDR2 SVGEGT. With V trimmed by 0 bases and J by 3 bases, 6 bases remained unmatched. CDR3 loop: CASSYSRLAGGDTGELFF. CDR3 in DNA: TGTGCCAGCAGTTACTCCAGGCTAGCGGGGGGAGACACCGGGGAGCTGTTTTTT.

This chain links TRBV14 with TRBJ1-1; maybe TRBD1 (6 bases). CDR1 is SGHDN and CDR2 is FVKESK in the germline V gene. V was clipped by 0 bases and J by 1 base, with 12 bases between them. The CDR3 contains 16 residues. CDR3 bases: TGTGCCAGCAGCCAAGATCTACAGGGCGGGAACACTGAAGCTTTCTTT. Its translation: CASSQDLQGGNTEAFF.

This chain links TRBV24-1 with TRBJ1-5; 11 bases map to TRBD1. V dropped 3 bases and J dropped 4; count of bases not matched to a gene: 13. CDR1 and CDR2 from the germline V gene are KGHDR and SFDVKD. CDR3 length: 19 residues. CDR3 in amino acids: CATSDPGTGGPRGNQPQHF. Here the CDR3 DNA reads TGTGCCACCAGTGATCCTGGGACAGGGGGTCCGAGGGGGAATCAGCCCCAGCATTTT.

The V and J genes are TRBV5-5 and TRBJ1-2; D unresolved. Trimming cost V 0 bases and J 1 base, with 10 bases left between them. The CDR3 totals 15 residues. Looked up from germline, CDR1 is SGHKS and CDR2 is YYEKEE (reference sequence). The CDR3: CASSLVWPHNYGYTF. CDR3 nucleotides: TGTGCCAGCAGCTTGGTTTGGCCGCATAACTATGGCTACACCTTC.

The CDR3 DNA sequence: TGCGCCAGCAGCCCTGACAGAAATGAAAAACTGTTTTTT. The encoded protein is CASSPDRNEKLFF. The chain uses TRBV4-1 and TRBJ1-4; possibly TRBD1 for D (5 bases). The CDR3 sequence is 13 residues long. The V and J ends lost 4 bases and 5 bases respectively, with 8 bases between them. Germline assignment: CDR1 MGHRA and CDR2 YSYEKL.

The chain couples TRBV27 to TRBJ1-6; 9 nucleotides match TRBD1. V was clipped by 4 bases and J by 9 bases; unmatched bases: 4. There are 14 residues in the CDR3. CDR1 and CDR2 (germline): MNHEY, SMNVEV (reference sequence). CDR3 nucleotides: TGTGCCAGCAGTTCCCGGACAGGGGTTTCACCCCTCCACTTT. It yields the protein CASSSRTGVSPLHF.

The chain combines TRBV5-4 with TRBJ2-7; 11 bases are a match to TRBD2. J lost 1 base, V lost 1 base, and 1 base had no gene match. CDR1 is SGHNT and CDR2 is YYREEE in the germline V gene (reference sequence). The CDR3 has 15 amino acids. DNA for the CDR3: TGTGCCAGCAGCTTGAGACTAGCGGGGTCCTACGAGCAGTACTTC. Its translation: CASSLRLAGSYEQYF.

This sequence joins TRBV3-1 (or the pseudogene TRBV3-2) and TRBJ2-5; 11 bases match TRBD2. After removal of 4 bases from V and 10 bases from J, the junction contained 14 bases not matched to a gene. CDR3 length: 16 residues. The germline V gene has CDR1 LGHDT and CDR2 YNNKEL (reference sequence). CDR3 region: CASSPRGVAGGRNQYF. In DNA form, the CDR3 reads TGTGCCAGCAGCCCTAGGGGTGTAGCGGGGGGGAGAAACCAGTACTTC.

CDR3 bases: TGTGCCAGCTCACCCCCCACTAGCTCCGAGCAGTACGTC. Residues: CASSPPTSSEQYV. The V and J genes are TRBV18 and TRBJ2-7; possible D gene TRBD2, 6 bases. The V gene lost 3 bases and the J gene lost 6 bases, with 12 bases spanning the gap. The CDR3 has 13 residues. Looked up from germline, CDR1 is KGHSH and CDR2 is LQKENI.

The genes are TRBV6-1 and TRBJ2-5; weak D call: TRBD1 (7 bases). The germline gives CDR1 MNHNS, CDR2 SASEGT. Trimming shortened V by 2 bases and J by 4 bases, and 11 bases separated the two germline ends. The CDR3 is 14 residues long. DNA for the CDR3: TGTGCCAGCAGTGAACAGGGGGGTCGAGAGACCCAGTACTTC. It specifies CASSEQGGRETQYF.

This clone showed up just once. The V gene is TRBV27, the J gene TRBJ1-5; maybe TRBD1 (5 bases). V lost 5 bases to trimming and J lost 6 bases, with 17 bases between them. This CDR3 is 15 amino acids long. From germline, CDR1 is MNHEY and CDR2 SMNVEV (reference sequence). DNA for the CDR3: TGTGCCAGCAGTCCCCGGGGGGGTCAGAGTCAGCCCCAGCATTTT. It specifies CASSPRGGQSQPQHF.

This clone was seen a few times. The chain links TRBV4-1 to TRBJ1-2; TRBD1 agrees at 9 bases. Germline V gene lookup returns CDR1 MGHRA and CDR2 YSYEKL. The CDR3 is made up of 19 amino acids. With 1 base clipped from V and 6 bases from J, the junction kept 18 bases outside the gene matches. As DNA, the CDR3 is TGCGCCAGCAGCCAAGTGGGAATAGGACAGGGGCGGATGTTTGATGGCTACACCTTC. This codes for CASSQVGIGQGRMFDGYTF.

The chain has TRBV7-9 and TRBJ1-3; TRBD1 agrees at 10 bases. J lost 3 bases, V lost 4 bases, and 3 bases had no gene match. Germline-derived CDR1 and CDR2 are SEHNR and FQNEAQ (reference sequence). The CDR3 has 15 amino acids. In DNA, the CDR3 is TGTGCCAGCAGCTCGGGACAGGGGAATGGAAACACCATATATTTT. It codes for CASSSGQGNGNTIYF. Together with reference TRBV7-9 and TRBJ1-3, the CDR3 gives the full variable domain: DTGVSQNPRHKITKRGQNVTFRCDPISEHNRLYWYRQTLGQGPEFLTYFQNEAQLEKSRLLSDRFSAERPKGSFSTLEIQRTEQGDSAMYLCASSSGQGNGNTIYFGEGSWLTVV.

The chain's CDR3 is CASSLGRMGYTF. In DNA, the CDR3 is TGTGCCAGCAGCTTAGGTCGGATGGGCTACACCTTC. V and J are TRBV13 and TRBJ1-2; D uncertain. V lost 0 bases, J lost 8 bases, and 7 bases lay in between. This CDR3 has 12 residues. Germline CDR1 is PRHDT and CDR2 is FYEKMQ (reference sequence).

The V call is TRBV11-2, the J call TRBJ2-2; D perhaps matches TRBD1 (6 bases). Germline CDR1 and CDR2: SGHAT and FQNNGV. The V end was cut by 1 base, the J end by 0 bases, with 12 bases between. The CDR3 spans 17 residues. CDR3 coding DNA: TGTGCCAGCAGCTTAGGGGCCCCAGGGGCGAACACCGGGGAGCTGTTTTTT. Translation: CASSLGAPGANTGELFF. Supplemented by reference TRBV11-2 and TRBJ2-2, the full variable domain reads EAGVAQSPRYKIIEKRQSVAFWCNPISGHATLYWYQQILGQGPKLLIQFQNNGVVDDSQLPKDRFSAERLKGVDSTLKIQPAKLEDSAVYLCASSLGAPGANTGELFFGEGSRLTVL.

The rearrangement links TRBV20-1 to TRBJ2-5; D may match TRBD1 or TRBD2 (5 bases each). V was cut by 3 bases and J by 8 bases, with 25 bases left in between. Looked up from germline, CDR1 is DFQATT and CDR2 is SNEGSKA (reference sequence). The CDR3 runs 16 residues. CDR3 loop: CSASREFAAGQYTQYF. The DNA for the CDR3 is TGCAGTGCTAGTAGGGAGTTCGCGGCCGGACAATACACCCAGTACTTC.

This chain connects TRBV5-1 to TRBJ1-3; D is undetermined. V was shortened by 3 bases and J by 0 bases, with 16 bases between the two germline ends. CDR1 is SGHRS and CDR2 is YFSETQ in the germline V gene. The CDR3 loop spans 17 amino acids. The CDR3 loop is CASSSVSSASSGNTIYF. The DNA of the CDR3 is TGCGCCAGCAGCTCAGTCAGCAGCGCGTCCTCTGGAAACACCATATATTTT.

The chain links TRBV11-3 to TRBJ2-7, with a possible D match to TRBD2 (5 bases). The CDR3 sequence is 13 residues long. The germline V gene has CDR1 SGHNT and CDR2 YENEEA. Trimming cost V 5 bases and J 0 bases, with 8 bases left between them. DNA of the CDR3: TGTGCCAGCAGCCCCGGGGTCTCCTACGAGCAGTACTTC. This sequence encodes CASSPGVSYEQYF.

This chain links TRBV5-6 with TRBJ1-3; D unclear. V lost 0 bases to trimming and J lost 4 bases, with 5 bases between them. The CDR3 has 13 residues. Germline V gene data show CDR1 as SGHDT and CDR2 as YYEEEE. CDR3 sequence: CASSLATGNTIYF. CDR3 nucleotides: TGTGCCAGCAGCTTGGCGACAGGAAACACCATATATTTT.